Listed here are 30 T cell receptor beta chains from one sample, sequenced in a study of cytomegalovirus exposure and HLA in healthy donors. In the PCR, 60 Vbeta and 13 Jbeta primers were used. This table comes from immunoSEQ multiplex PCR, and its TCRdb copy is limited to in-frame clones, with some not included. The sample includes 65,000 to 100,000 clones, roughly 85% of them seen just once. The sample comprised PBMCs. These receptors all come from a female donor in good health and CMV-seronegative.

A single count supports this clone. This sequence joins TRBV5-1 and TRBJ2-2; TRBD1 agrees at 7 bases. The trim removed 4 bases at V and 3 bases at J, leaving 9 bases unmatched. The CDR3 covers 16 residues. Per the germline V gene, CDR1 is SGHRS and CDR2 is YFSETQ. In DNA, the CDR3 is TGCGCCAGCAGCCCGACCGGGACAGTAGACACCGGGGAGCTGTTTTTT. Translated, it gives CASSPTGTVDTGELFF. Based on the CDR3 plus reference TRBV5-1 and TRBJ2-2, the full variable domain is KAGVTQTPRYLIKTRGQQVTLSCSPISGHRSVSWYQQTPGQGLQFLFEYFSETQRNKGNFPGRFSGRQFSNSRSEMNVSTLELGDSALYLCASSPTGTVDTGELFFGEGSRLTVL.

V usage is TRBV28 and J usage is TRBJ2-3, with a tentative D call TRBD1 (5 bases). V was clipped by 2 bases and J by 3 bases, with 18 bases between them. This CDR3 has 17 amino acids. CDR1 and CDR2 from the germline V gene are MDHEN and SYDVKM. The CDR3 reads CASSLPPWGVRTDTQYF. CDR3 bases: TGTGCCAGCAGTTTACCTCCTTGGGGCGTAAGGACAGATACGCAGTATTTT.

In DNA form, the CDR3 reads TGTGCCAGCAGCTTGCTCGGTGGTCAGCCCCAGCATTTT. Translated, it gives CASSLLGGQPQHF. This rearrangement joins TRBV5-6 to TRBJ1-5; D unresolved. The germline V gene has CDR1 SGHDT and CDR2 YYEEEE. Trimming took off 1 base at V and 6 bases at J, with 8 bases between the two ends. This CDR3 is built from 13 residues. Filled out from reference TRBV5-6 and TRBJ1-5, the complete variable domain reads DAGVTQSPTHLIKTRGQQVTLRCSPKSGHDTVSWYQQALGQGPQFIFQYYEEEERQRGNFPDRFSGHQFPNYSSELNVNALLLGDSALYLCASSLLGGQPQHFGDGTRLSIL.

The gene calls are TRBV5-4 and TRBJ2-7, with TRBD2 as a possible D gene (5 bases). The V gene lost 4 bases and the J gene lost 4 bases, with 6 bases spanning the gap. The CDR3 covers 11 residues. From germline, CDR1 is SGHNT and CDR2 YYREEE (reference sequence). CDR3 bases: TGTGCCAGCAGCCGGGATTACGAGCAGTACTTC. Protein product: CASSRDYEQYF.

The rearrangement links TRBV29-1 to TRBJ2-3; tentative D call: TRBD1 (7 bases). Germline CDR1 reads SQVTM; CDR2 reads ANQGSEA. This CDR3 has 13 residues. Trimming shortened V by 6 bases and J by 5 bases, and 15 bases separated the two germline ends. CDR3 residues: CSVEGARGDTQYF. CDR3 DNA sequence: TGCAGCGTGGAGGGGGCACGGGGAGATACGCAGTATTTT.

The rearrangement links TRBV9 to TRBJ1-1; no definite D call. V gave up 0 bases and J gave up 6 bases, with 12 bases separating them. Germline loops: CDR1 SGDLS, CDR2 YYNGEE. The CDR3 is 14 amino acids. CDR3 nucleotides: TGTGCCAGCAGCGTAGGGTACGGTCCTCCTGAAGCTTTCTTT. Translation gives CASSVGYGPPEAFF.

V is TRBV7-3 and J is TRBJ1-1; TRBD1 agrees at 10 bases. Germline V CDR1 and CDR2: SGHTA, FQGTGA. The junction had 6 bases not matched to a gene; V was cut back by 5 bases and J by 3 bases. The CDR3 is 15 residues long. The CDR3 spells CASSPDRGYHTEAFF. For the CDR3, the DNA is TGTGCCAGCAGCCCGGACAGGGGGTACCACACTGAAGCTTTCTTT.

This clone was seen only once. V is TRBV6-1 and J is TRBJ2-5; D perhaps matches TRBD2 (6 bases). V lost 2 bases to trimming and J lost 7 bases, with 17 bases between them. The CDR3 extends over 15 amino acids. CDR1 is MNHNS, CDR2 SASEGT, per germline. CDR3 in DNA: TGTGCCAGCAGTGAATTAATGCCCCCGGGAGCGACCCAGTACTTC. Encoded protein: CASSELMPPGATQYF.

This clone was seen a single time. This chain links TRBV30 with TRBJ2-3; 12 bases match TRBD2. V dropped 5 bases and J dropped 4; count of bases not matched to a gene: 4. Germline V lookup: CDR1 GTSNPN, CDR2 SVGIG (reference sequence). CDR3 length: 14 amino acids. CDR3 residues: CAWGPSGGADTQYF. CDR3 nucleotide sequence: TGTGCCTGGGGCCCTAGCGGGGGGGCAGATACGCAGTATTTT.

The V gene is TRBV28, the J gene TRBJ1-6; 7 bases align to TRBD1. Losses at the gene ends were 4 bases for V and 7 bases for J; bases not matched to a gene: 1. CDR1 and CDR2 (germline): MDHEN, SYDVKM. This CDR3 has 13 amino acids. The CDR3 region is CASSWDRNSPLHF. CDR3 coding DNA: TGTGCCAGCAGTTGGGACAGAAATTCACCCCTCCACTTT.

The V and J genes are TRBV28 and TRBJ1-1; D is perhaps TRBD1 (6 bases). The germline V gene encodes CDR1 MDHEN and CDR2 SYDVKM. Trimming removed 5 bases from V and 4 bases from J, with 14 bases in between. This CDR3 has 14 residues. The CDR3 sequence: CASSLSGVGTEAFF. The CDR3 DNA sequence: TGTGCCAGCAGTCTATCAGGGGTGGGCACTGAAGCTTTCTTT. Complete variable domain (other parts from reference TRBV28 and TRBJ1-1): DVKVTQSSRYLVKRTGEKVFLECVQDMDHENMFWYRQDPGLGLRLIYFSYDVKMKEKGDIPEGYSVSREKKERFSLILESASTNQTSMYLCASSLSGVGTEAFFGQGTRLTVV.

The rearrangement links TRBV28 to TRBJ2-4; 10 bases line up with TRBD2. This CDR3 has 16 amino acids. Germline assignment: CDR1 MDHEN and CDR2 SYDVKM. The V segment lost 2 bases and the J segment 5 bases; nucleotides outside the gene matches: 6. CDR3 protein: CASSLSGGASQNIQYF. For the CDR3, the DNA is TGTGCCAGCAGTTTAAGCGGGGGGGCGTCCCAAAACATTCAGTACTTC.

This clone was counted between two and nine times. The chain carries TRBV20-1 and TRBJ1-2; tentative D call: TRBD1 (6 bases). This CDR3 has 10 amino acids. Trimming removed 7 bases at V and 3 bases at J, with 6 bases between. In germline, CDR1 is DFQATT, CDR2 SNEGSKA (reference sequence). The DNA for the CDR3 is TGCAGTGGGACAGACTATGGCTACACCTTC. It encodes CSGTDYGYTF.

This clone was detected a few times. The rearrangement uses TRBV5-1 and TRBJ1-6, with D possibly TRBD1 on 5 matching bases. The CDR3 covers 15 residues. CDR1 is SGHRS, CDR2 YFSETQ, per germline. Trimming removed 1 base from V and 5 bases from J, with 10 bases in between. The CDR3 sequence: CASSLIRVDNSPLHF. Written as DNA, the CDR3 is TGCGCCAGCAGCTTGATCAGGGTGGATAATTCACCCCTCCACTTT.

The chain is built from TRBV19 and TRBJ2-1; TRBD1 agrees at 8 bases. V was clipped by 4 bases and J by 4 bases; unmatched bases: 3. Germline V gives CDR1 LNHDA, CDR2 SQIVND (reference sequence). This CDR3 is built from 14 residues. CDR3 loop: CASSTGGKYNEQFF. As DNA, the CDR3 is TGTGCCAGTAGTACAGGGGGCAAATACAATGAGCAGTTCTTC.

The chain joins TRBV19 to TRBJ2-2; 10 bases agree with TRBD1. V shed 5 bases and J 0 bases; nucleotides not matched to a gene: 6. The CDR3 is 17 amino acids. Germline V gene data show CDR1 as LNHDA and CDR2 as SQIVND (reference sequence). The CDR3 region is CASSPPGQGANTGELFF. The CDR3 DNA reads as TGTGCCAGTAGTCCCCCCGGACAGGGGGCGAACACCGGGGAGCTGTTTTTT.

The genes are TRBV10-2 and TRBJ2-3; TRBD2 matches at 7 bases. V was clipped by 9 bases and J by 2 bases; unmatched bases: 8. Per germline, CDR1 WSHSY and CDR2 SAAADI. The CDR3 has 14 residues. The CDR3 spells CASQRAGDTDTQYF. As DNA, the CDR3 is TGCGCCAGTCAGAGGGCGGGGGACACAGATACGCAGTATTTT.

V and J are TRBV5-7 and TRBJ2-6; D perhaps matches TRBD2 (6 bases). TRBV5-7 is classed as an ORF, of uncertain function. This CDR3 contains 14 residues. Trimming took 3 bases from V and 4 from J, leaving 8 bases between them. CDR3 coding DNA: TGTGCCAGCAGCTGGAGGGTGGGGGCCAACGTCCTGACTTTC. It yields the protein CASSWRVGANVLTF.

This clone was detected once. This chain connects TRBV9 to TRBJ2-6; 10 bases are a match to TRBD1. The junction had 12 bases not matched to a gene; V was cut back by 3 bases and J by 3 bases. This CDR3 has 19 amino acids. Per germline, CDR1 SGDLS and CDR2 YYNGEE. CDR3 DNA: TGTGCCAGCAGCGCTCTCCCGGGGACAGGGGTTGGTGGGGCCAACGTCCTGACTTTC. Encoded protein: CASSALPGTGVGGANVLTF.

The gene calls are TRBV28 and TRBJ2-1; D uncertain. The CDR3 is 12 residues long. Looked up from germline, CDR1 is MDHEN and CDR2 is SYDVKM. V was shortened by 6 bases and J by 6 bases, with 9 bases between the two germline ends. The CDR3 coding sequence is TGTGCCAGCAGCCGGGTCCTCAATGAGCAGTTCTTC. Translated, it gives CASSRVLNEQFF.

The CDR3 here is CASSQVGQGKTDTQYF. Here the CDR3 DNA reads TGCGCCAGCAGCCAAGTGGGACAGGGAAAGACAGATACGCAGTATTTT. The chain carries TRBV4-3 and TRBJ2-3, with TRBD1 identical over 9 bases. CDR1 is LGHNA, CDR2 YSLEER, per germline. This CDR3 spans 16 amino acids. The V and J ends lost 1 base and 3 bases, in that order; junction bases with no gene match: 5.

The rearrangement links TRBV5-1 to TRBJ2-7; D perhaps matches TRBD2 (6 bases). With 1 base removed from V and 3 bases from J, the gap between germline ends came to 20 bases. This CDR3 comprises 17 residues. Germline CDR1 reads SGHRS; CDR2 reads YFSETQ. The CDR3 here is CASSLSFWGELSYEQYF. The DNA for the CDR3 is TGCGCCAGCAGCTTGTCGTTCTGGGGGGAGCTGAGCTACGAGCAGTACTTC.

The chain uses TRBV10-2 and TRBJ1-5; TRBD1 aligns across 11 bases. There are 14 residues in the CDR3. The V and J ends lost 6 bases and 7 bases, in that order; junction bases with no gene match: 5. Germline CDR1 and CDR2: WSHSY and SAAADI. CDR3 protein: CASRDRGPVQPQHF. The CDR3 DNA reads as TGCGCCAGCAGGGACAGGGGGCCAGTCCAGCCCCAGCATTTT.

The chain recombines TRBV4-1 with TRBJ2-7, with 12 bases fitting TRBD2. The CDR3 extends over 14 amino acids. The V and J ends lost 5 bases and 4 bases, in that order; junction bases with no gene match: 3. CDR1 MGHRA and CDR2 YSYEKL come from the germline V gene. The CDR3 DNA reads as TGCGCCAGCAGCACGCTAGCGGGGGGGTACGAGCAGTACTTC. Protein: CASSTLAGGYEQYF.

In this sample, this clone turned up once. The chain's CDR3 is CASSLAEVGTVSSYEQYF. CDR3 in DNA: TGTGCCAGCAGCTTAGCGGAGGTAGGGACTGTTAGCTCCTACGAGCAGTACTTC. The chain has TRBV7-9 and TRBJ2-7, with D possibly being TRBD2 (6 bases). The germline V gene has CDR1 SEHNR and CDR2 FQNEAQ (reference sequence). V lost 0 bases, J lost 0 bases, and 18 bases lay in between. CDR3 size: 18 residues.

The rearrangement links TRBV5-1 to TRBJ1-4; D possibly corresponds to TRBD1 (6 bases). This CDR3 contains 15 residues. The germline V gene has CDR1 SGHRS and CDR2 YFSETQ. Trimming shortened V by 4 bases and J by 6 bases, and 16 bases separated the two germline ends. For the CDR3, the DNA is TGCGCCAGCAGCCCGCGGACAGAATTCTATGAAAAACTGTTTTTT. It translates to CASSPRTEFYEKLFF.

V and J are TRBV28 and TRBJ2-3, with D tentatively TRBD1 (5 bases). Germline CDR1 is MDHEN and CDR2 is SYDVKM. This CDR3 contains 15 residues. V dropped 3 bases and J dropped 6 bases, with 16 bases sitting between them. Written as DNA, the CDR3 is TGTGCCAGCAGTTTGGGCCCCGCAGGGTTCGATACGCAGTATTTT. Translation: CASSLGPAGFDTQYF.

This clone has just a few counts. This rearrangement joins TRBV5-5 to TRBJ1-3; D unclear. V lost 3 bases and J 4 bases, leaving 14 bases between the germline ends. The germline gives CDR1 SGHKS, CDR2 YYEKEE (reference sequence). The CDR3 is 15 residues long. This CDR3 reads CASSSGVVAGNTIYF. In DNA, the CDR3 is TGTGCCAGCAGCTCCGGGGTGGTTGCGGGAAACACCATATATTTT. Looking up the rest from reference TRBV5-5 and TRBJ1-3 gives the full variable domain: DAGVTQSPTHLIKTRGQQVTLRCSPISGHKSVSWYQQVLGQGPQFIFQYYEKEERGRGNFPDRFSARQFPNYSSELNVNALLLGDSALYLCASSSGVVAGNTIYFGEGSWLTVV.

The chain uses TRBV7-8 and TRBJ2-2, with D maybe TRBD1 (6 bases). Germline CDR1 is SGHVS and CDR2 is FQNEAQ. The CDR3 totals 15 residues. V lost 11 bases, J lost 2 bases, and 18 bases lay in between. Here the CDR3 DNA reads TGTGCCTATCAGGGGCGAGTGCGTAACACCGGGGAGCTGTTTTTT. Translation gives CAYQGRVRNTGELFF.

This clone was seen a handful of times. This chain connects TRBV19 to TRBJ1-4; no clear D gene. This CDR3 is built from 12 residues. Germline CDR1 is LNHDA and CDR2 is SQIVND (reference sequence). Trimming stripped 3 bases from V and 6 bases from J, with 5 bases between. The CDR3 region is CASSIRDEKLFF. The CDR3 bases are TGTGCCAGTAGTATTCGGGATGAAAAACTGTTTTTT.